This TCR beta chain was found in a study of OX40 agonist ivuxolimab in advanced cancers. Generated by immunoSEQ multiplex PCR, the TCRdb table keeps only in-frame clones and is missing some. The table lists about 69,000 clones, around 90% of them singletons, with over 9.5% in the top ten. The CDR3 covers 14 residues. Germline CDR1 reads SGHNT; CDR2 reads YYREEE (reference sequence). V was pared by 4 bases and J by 4 bases, with 13 bases between. The sequence derives from an adult with an advanced solid tumor such as melanoma, head and neck, liver or kidney cancer. This material consisted of CD4+ or CD8+ T cells sorted from blood, taken in a trial of the OX40 agonist ivuxolimab. This rearrangement joins TRBV5-4 to TRBJ2-3, with D perhaps matching TRBD1 (6 bases). In nucleotides, the CDR3 is TGTGCCAGCAGCCAAAACGACAGGTCAGATACGCAGTATTTT. The encoded protein is CASSQNDRSDTQYF. The full variable domain, in which reference TRBV5-4 and TRBJ2-3 provide the parts outside the CDR3, is ETGVTQSPTHLIKTRGQQVTLRCSSQSGHNTVSWYQQALGQGPQFIFQYYREEENGRGNFPPRFSGLQFPNYSSELNVNALELDDSALYLCASSQNDRSDTQYFGPGTRLTVL.